The source of this T cell receptor beta chain is a study of T cell responses to AZD1222 COVID-19 vaccine. Regarding the study as a whole: The donor cohort was predominantly white British with a female majority, and clonal diversity may have been underestimated. The study found Spike-specific TCR breadth and depth rose after two AZD1222 doses. At 160-218 and 743-854, vaccine-associated CD4 TCRs were dominant, and they spanned spike.

It was second doses at about 4 or about 12 weeks that were pooled. This clone was counted between two and nine times. Its antigen is unknown. TCRdb's table, derived via immunoSEQ multiplex PCR, lists solely in-frame clones and lacks some. The sample holds 250,000 to 300,000 clones, approximately 94% seen once. Trimming removed 2 bases from V and 6 bases from J; junction bases left unmatched: 5. The germline V gene has CDR1 SGHAT and CDR2 FQNNGV. The CDR3 sequence is 14 residues long. The chain joins TRBV11-2 to TRBJ2-5, with 8 positions matching TRBD2. The sequences come from peripheral blood, collected 28 days after the second AZD1222 dose. The receptor's source is an adult who received the AZD1222 COVID-19 vaccine. The CDR3 region has the DNA TGTGCCAGCAGCTTACCCGGGAGGGAACAGACCCAGTACTTC. It codes for CASSLPGREQTQYF.